This TCR beta chain comes out of a study of blood T cell repertoires in COVID-19. Study in general: The United States, Italy and Spain provided the acute and convalescent COVID-19 samples. Sources were T cells, B-cell-depleted T cells, or PBMCs; the material itself was cDNA or gDNA.

V gave up 1 base and J gave up 4 bases; unmatched junction bases: 4. Per the germline V gene, CDR1 is SGHVS and CDR2 is FNYEAQ. This CDR3 is built from 17 residues. In the authors' methods: Amplified reference gene primers provided the basis for estimating nucleated cell counts. The repertoire was sequenced with immunoSEQ multiplex PCR; TCRdb's copy has only in-frame clones and lacks some. For V, J and clone size, that table is used; D and trimming come from the DNA. The sample includes some 150,000 clones, 65% to 85% of them seen just once. This clone has a single count. The clonotype originates from a human donor with acute or convalescent COVID-19. The donor label of this sample is uncertain. Sequencing used peripheral blood. The gene calls are TRBV7-6 and TRBJ2-3; 14 positions agree with TRBD2. The CDR3 reads CASSLGLAGGRADTQYF. In DNA form, the CDR3 reads TGTGCCAGCAGCTTAGGACTAGCGGGGGGGCGGGCAGATACGCAGTATTTT.